Sequencing of this TCR beta chain was carried out in a study of Tregs in tolerant kidney transplant recipients. Study outcomes and limitations: This study did not directly address biological reproducibility. Tregs expanded with activated donor B cells seemed most donor-specific.

The data were produced by immunoSEQ multiplex PCR, yet TCRdb's version contains in-frame clones alone and is incomplete. The sample has tens of thousands of clones, 84% seen once. About this clone: Its target is not known.

Unstimulated regulatory T cells (CD4+CD25+CD127-), CD4+CD25- non-regulatory cells, CD4 and CD8 cells were FACS-sorted from thawed PBMCs. CDR3 size: 13 residues. Germline assignment: CDR1 SNHLY and CDR2 FYNNEI. J lost 9 bases, V lost 6 bases, and 7 bases had no gene match. Sequenced input: CD4+ T cells from blood. The TCR originated in a human donor in good health. This chain uses TRBV2 with TRBJ2-1; 8 bases are shared with TRBD1. This CDR3 is CASRDRAAGEQFF. CDR3 DNA: TGTGCCAGCAGGGACAGGGCTGCAGGTGAGCAGTTCTTC. Together with reference TRBV2 and TRBJ2-1, the CDR3 gives the full variable domain: EPEVTQTPSHQVTQMGQEVILRCVPISNHLYFYWYRQILGQKVEFLVSFYNNEISEKSEIFDDQFSVERPDGSNFTLKIRSTKLEDSAMYFCASRDRAAGEQFFGPGTRLTVL.